This TCR beta chain derives from a study of cytomegalovirus exposure and HLA in healthy donors (dated by TCRdb to between 2016 and 2019). About the full investigation: In an earlier analysis of fewer than 750 of the donors, about 260 Gb of sequence data and 117 million unique TCR beta sequences from roughly 200 million T cells were reported. An early release covering roughly 600 HLA-typed donors comprised 300 to 350 gigabases of sequencing data and approximately 85 million unique TCR sequences. Of the 300 to 500 genotyped donors, 80% to 90% were placed in the genetic ancestry cluster associated with self-reported Caucasian donors. The study was designed to test whether signatures of past pathogen exposure could be identified by cataloging public T cell receptors. The study used immunosequencing to profile the T cell repertoires of about 670 subjects and linked those repertoires to cytomegalovirus serostatus. Besides the first cohort of more than 650 subjects, a separate validation cohort made up of 120 or so different subjects was used. To predict cytomegalovirus infection status, the study brought together high-throughput TCR immunosequencing, statistical association of individual TCRs with disease status, and machine learning. A later analysis re-examined previously published TCR beta repertoires from 500 to 700 donors and added high-resolution HLA genotyping to investigate patterns of TCR occurrence. Rather than using new phenotypic data, the later analysis identified candidate immune exposures from TCR beta sequences and from how often those sequences occurred across donors. An earlier analysis of around 540 of the donors applied high-throughput TCR beta sequencing to assess whether each TCR beta V gene segment acted as functional or pseudogenic. Donor age, sex, ethnicity and CMV serostatus were collected together with the repertoire data. In a later genetic analysis, genome-wide SNP genotypes for about 55% of the roughly 670 donors were used, and that subset was treated as a discovery cohort. Every discovery cohort repertoire had been produced on one sequencing platform. Class I and class II HLA loci were covered by the typing at four-digit resolution. Typing coverage differed by locus: A, B, C, DRB1 and DQB1 were typed in about 620-630 donors, DQA1 in 522, DPA1 in nearly 610, and DPB1 in 472. Because of strong linkage in the cohort, a handful of DR-DQ haplotypes were treated as single units for association and clustering. Among about 390 genotyped donors of the cohort, an average of around 240,000 unique TCR beta nucleotide sequences were sequenced per donor, roughly a sixth of them non-productive. Paper-wide results and their limitations: The only immune exposure information available for the cohort was CMV serostatus. According to the authors, the approach could potentially be generalized to other disease states and immunological phenotypes. In vitro tests confirmed that a few of the cytomegalovirus-associated TCR beta chains recognize cytomegalovirus antigens. In an earlier analysis of some 640 of the donors, most TCR beta V segments were observed in productive rearrangements about 87% or about 30% of the time, broadly matching IMGT annotations. Because counts were too low, some 16 rarely observed V segments, including chromosome 9 orphons, were excluded from the earlier analysis of 587 of the donors. Linkage disequilibrium might explain the correlated functional status among segregating V segments, but an unknown experimental factor could not be ruled out. A total of fewer than 200 TCR beta chains were listed by the study as associated with cytomegalovirus. Because HLA typing was unavailable for some donors at each locus, only the typed subset was used in association tests. At a false discovery rate of 0.05, a later analysis linked fewer than 20,000 TCR beta sequences to specific HLA alleles. Across donors, most TCR sequences were observed very rarely, whereas some public TCRs were present in many individuals. A group of highly shared sequence variants was considered likely to be a technical artifact of the sequencing pipeline. Roughly uniform sequencing depth across donors was assumed in presence/absence analyses, although this assumption may not hold. Assigning TCR associations to individual alleles was difficult when HLA alleles, especially DR and DQ, strongly co-occurred. A further reported finding was that TCR beta sequences accurately predicted the HLA-A and HLA-B alleles for most subjects in the first cohort. According to a later analysis, TCR association rates differed among HLA loci, with DRB1 alleles showing the most associated TCRs and HLA-C alleles showing the fewest. V-gene and J-gene trimming of TCR beta chains was associated with a missense DCLRE1C variant in a later genetic analysis, and the association was replicated in an independent cohort. Only TCR beta chains were sequenced in this cohort, and the absence of alpha or paired-chain data limited detectable features. The classifier was reported to diagnose cytomegalovirus status with high specificity and sensitivity in both the original cohort and the validation cohort. A later genetic analysis reported fewer N-insertions in productive TCRs among donors in an Asian-associated ancestry cluster than the approximately 670-donor mean. Because the 87-base-pair reads could not distinguish some IMGT-functional V segments, including TRBV6-2 and TRBV6-3, those segments were excluded. Compared with equally common non-associated chains, HLA-associated TCR beta chains in a later analysis were more clonally expanded and had lower generation probabilities. Most CMV-associated TCR beta chains appeared to be HLA-restricted in a later analysis, and the HLA associations seemed to be driven largely by CMV exposure. According to a later analysis, parvovirus B19, influenza, CMV and Epstein-Barr virus appeared linked to several top co-occurrence clusters.

Libraries were prepared through the immunoSEQ multiplex PCR assay. For the multiplex PCR, a mixture combining 60 forward primers for TCR Vbeta segments and 13 reverse primers for TCR Jbeta segments was used. Amplification of the CDR3 region of rearranged TCR beta genes was performed with a multiplex PCR assay on genomic DNA. Amplified TCR beta libraries were sequenced as 87-base-pair reads on the Illumina HiSeq System. As for the original processing: A later analysis counted approximately 76 million unique TCR beta chains across the 650 to 700 repertoires, and roughly 9.9 million of these chains were shared by at least two donors. Raw reads were error-corrected and collapsed into unique sequences by a nearest-neighbor algorithm in which closely related sequences were merged to remove PCR and sequencing errors. CDR3 sequences were aligned to IMGT reference sequences to assign V, D and J gene segments. Each retained sequence needed at least a six-nucleotide match to both a V gene segment and a J gene segment. A rearrangement counted as productive if the CDR3 had no stop codons and remained in frame with V and J, and every other rearrangement counted as non-productive. CDR3 was defined by IMGT convention, running from the second conserved V-encoded cysteine to the conserved J-encoded phenylalanine. In an earlier analysis of approximately 500 of the donors, sequences lacking an unambiguous match to a single V gene segment were excluded. In an earlier analysis of 450 to 750 of the donors, a V segment was called functional when productive rearrangements were above 56.7%, and segregating when the standard deviation between donors exceeded 5%. A statistical classification framework was developed to diagnose cytomegalovirus status using the catalog of TCR beta chain sequences. In a later analysis, V and J genes were assigned by comparing TCR nucleotide sequences against IMGT/GENE-DB human TR gene sequences. In a later analysis, CDR3 sequences and most-parsimonious VDJ recombination scenarios were assigned using the TCRdist pipeline. In a later analysis, every TCR beta chain was defined by the combination of its CDR3 amino acid sequence and its V-gene family, and reads without a unique V-gene family were dropped. To address suspected cross-contamination and a sequencing artifact, a later analysis removed under 600 highly shared, low-generation-probability nucleotide sequences. In a later analysis, a clonal expansion index was calculated for each public chain from normalized within-repertoire ranks of inferred template counts. Generation probabilities in a later analysis came from a VDJ recombination model fitted to out-of-frame rearrangements, and those results were checked against IGoR. A later analysis scored TCR-TCR, TCR-HLA and TCR-CMV co-occurrence with hypergeometric tests, applying a repertoire-size bias correction to TCR pairs. A later analysis estimated false discovery rates by permuting HLA or CMV assignments 20 times. In a later analysis, co-occurring TCRs were grouped using DBSCAN, and TCRdist sequence similarity was added for clustering within HLA-allele-positive subsets. Repertoires with fewer than 30,000 or more than 120,000 public chains were left out of co-occurrence clustering, as were four to six repertoires with anomalous nucleotide sharing. TCRdb mirrors the immuneACCESS table, restricted to in-frame sequences. Some clones are absent from its copies; in checked studies, under half trace to an unresolved V gene, and the reason for the others is unknown. V and J calls and clone size come straight from that table; D and trimming were deduced from the DNA. The table for this sample lists about 160,000 clones; roughly four fifths of them were counted only once. The leading ten clones occupy over 8.5% of the sample.

In total, over 600 healthy bone marrow donors made up the cohort. Cohort members were all nominally healthy when sampled, although unrecorded immune exposures were likely present. The donor was CMV seropositive and belonged to the group of over 250 seropositive cohort members. A peripheral blood sample was provided by each donor, and peripheral blood mononuclear cells were used for TCR beta sequencing. Genomic DNA was extracted from the blood cell samples with the Qiagen DNeasy Blood Extraction Kit. Details on this clone: Its antigen remains unidentified. The record has no base qualities; no much larger clone is one base away.

V drops 8 bases and J drops 0 bases, leaving 14 bases in between. CDR1 and CDR2 are read off the germline V gene (reference sequence) as GTSNPN and SVGIG. Including cysteine and phenylalanine, the CDR3 has 15 amino acids. This entry keeps only the CDR3 DNA: 45 bases, framed from base 1. Recombination joined TRBV30 with TRBJ1-6; the D gene assignment is ambiguous. Sequencing used PBMCs. The clonotype comes from a man between 45 and 60 years old in good health and CMV-seropositive. This receptor carries the CDR3 CAVDFTGSYNSPLHF. The nucleotides are TGTGCCGTGGACTTCACGGGCTCCTATAATTCACCCCTCCACTTT.